This T cell receptor (beta chain) was captured in a study of blood T cells in healthy people across ages. Study-wide points: Researchers deemed the diversity estimates from one million T cells underestimates.

The CDR3 has 14 residues. The germline gives CDR1 MGHRA, CDR2 YSYEKL. V was clipped by 3 bases and J by 2 bases, with 11 bases between them. Each sample used at least 6 million PBMCs. The use of a sample-barcoded 5' primer and a J-beta primer mix characterized a second PCR of about 7 to 12 cycles. TCRdb passed the 5' RACE reads through MiXCR, listing each CDR3 protein once. The sample lists roughly 1.5 million distinct CDR3 sequences, roughly two fifths seen once, with 4% in the top ten. In the case of this clonotype: The target antigen is unknown.

The sequence was collected from a woman between 18 and 29 years old in good health. The sequenced sample was blood. This chain uses TRBV4-1 with TRBJ2-7, with D tentatively TRBD2 (6 bases). CDR3 residues: CASSQGGRTYEQYF. DNA of the CDR3: TGCGCCAGCAGCCAGGGGGGACGGACCTACGAGCAGTACTTC.